The 23 T cell receptor beta chains presented below share a single source sample, sequenced in a study of blood T cell repertoires in COVID-19. Libraries were prepared by immunoSEQ multiplex PCR; TCRdb keeps only in-frame clonotypes and omits some of them. The sample contains some 340,000 clones, 90% of which appear only once. Sequencing used PBMCs or T cells enriched from blood (not recorded which). These receptors all stem from a woman aged 25-40 years who had been exposed to COVID-19.

This sequence joins TRBV7-9 and TRBJ2-5, with 8 bases matching TRBD2. The CDR3 runs 14 residues. The germline V gene encodes CDR1 SEHNR and CDR2 FQNEAQ (reference sequence). The V gene end was trimmed by 5 bases and the J gene end by 3 bases; junction bases not matched to a gene: 5. The CDR3 region has the DNA TGTGCCAGCAGCCAACTAGCGGCCGAAGAGACCCAGTACTTC. Translation gives CASSQLAAEETQYF.

V gene TRBV18 combines with J gene TRBJ1-2; TRBD1 matches at 7 bases. This CDR3 comprises 15 residues. Germline CDR1 reads KGHSH; CDR2 reads LQKENI. With 0 bases clipped from V and 3 bases from J, the junction kept 4 bases outside the gene matches. Here the CDR3 DNA reads TGTGCCAGCTCACCACCGGGCAGGGGGGACTATGGCTACACCTTC. Protein sequence: CASSPPGRGDYGYTF.

V gene TRBV15 combines with J gene TRBJ1-1; the D is unclear. V shed 0 bases and J shed 2 bases, with 13 bases lying between them. Per germline, CDR1 LNHNV and CDR2 YYDKDF (reference sequence). The CDR3 runs to 16 residues. CDR3 amino acids: CATSRDVFPLNTEAFF. In DNA form, the CDR3 reads TGTGCCACCAGCAGAGATGTGTTTCCTTTAAACACTGAAGCTTTCTTT.

The V gene is TRBV19, the J gene TRBJ2-2, with D possibly matching TRBD2 (6 bases). V lost 5 bases to trimming and J lost 6 bases, with 19 bases between them. CDR3 size: 16 residues. Germline lookup yields CDR1 LNHDA and CDR2 SQIVND (reference sequence). The CDR3 DNA follows: TGTGCCAGTAGTTTGAGCCGGGACTGGGGAGCCGGGGAGCTGTTTTTT. It codes for CASSLSRDWGAGELFF. The complete variable domain, with remaining parts taken from reference TRBV19 and TRBJ2-2, reads DGGITQSPKYLFRKEGQNVTLSCEQNLNHDAMYWYRQDPGQGLRLIYYSQIVNDFQKGDIAEGYSVSREKKESFPLTVTSAQKNPTAFYLCASSLSRDWGAGELFFGEGSRLTVL.

The CDR3 loop reads CASSFYPGLSYNEQFF. In nucleotides, the CDR3 is TGTGCCAGCAGCTTTTATCCAGGTCTCTCCTACAATGAGCAGTTCTTC. V gene TRBV7-8 combines with J gene TRBJ2-1, with D uncertain. V was clipped by 3 bases and J by 0 bases, with 12 bases between them. Germline loops: CDR1 SGHVS, CDR2 FQNEAQ. The CDR3 has 16 amino acids.

This chain links TRBV19 with TRBJ1-3; D gene ambiguous. CDR3 size: 16 residues. The V gene lost 7 bases and the J gene lost 0 bases, with 16 bases spanning the gap. Germline CDR1 LNHDA, CDR2 SQIVND (reference sequence). Here the CDR3 DNA reads TGTGCCAGTACTTGGGCAGGCTTCCCCTCTGGAAACACCATATATTTT. Translated, it gives CASTWAGFPSGNTIYF.

The chain combines TRBV5-1 with TRBJ1-3; 7 nucleotides line up with TRBD1. V was pared by 1 base and J by 2 bases, with 3 bases of the junction left unmatched. Germline V lookup: CDR1 SGHRS, CDR2 YFSETQ. This CDR3 is 15 amino acids long. The CDR3 loop is CASSLNTGAGNTIYF. CDR3 coding DNA: TGCGCCAGCAGCTTGAATACAGGGGCTGGAAACACCATATATTTT.

In this sample, this clone turned up a few times. The chain uses TRBV5-5 and TRBJ1-5; 7 positions match TRBD1. Germline CDR1 reads SGHKS; CDR2 reads YYEKEE (reference sequence). The CDR3 is 13 amino acids. Trimming at V came to 5 bases and at J to 7 bases, leaving 6 bases not matched to a gene. CDR3 sequence: CASRYDRDQPQHF. CDR3 nucleotide sequence: TGTGCCAGCAGGTATGACAGGGACCAGCCCCAGCATTTT.

The J gene is TRBJ2-2, the V gene TRBV7-8; 10 bases align to TRBD1. The CDR3 runs to 14 residues. In germline, CDR1 is SGHVS, CDR2 FQNEAQ. With 5 bases clipped from V and 7 bases from J, the junction kept 4 bases outside the gene matches. The CDR3 sequence: CASSTDRGDGELFF. The DNA of the CDR3 is TGTGCCAGCAGCACGGACAGGGGGGACGGGGAGCTGTTTTTT.

Comments on this clone: The same CDR3 also results from other DNA sequences found in this sample. The chain links TRBV7-9 to TRBJ1-6, with D possibly TRBD1 on 5 matching bases. Per the germline V gene, CDR1 is SEHNR and CDR2 is FQNEAQ (reference sequence). The CDR3 spans 16 residues. Trimming shortened V by 1 base and J by 0 bases, and 7 bases separated the two germline ends. As DNA, the CDR3 is TGTGCCAGCAGCTTAGGACAGAGCTCCTATAATTCACCCCTCCACTTT. As protein: CASSLGQSSYNSPLHF.

The V and J genes are TRBV15 and TRBJ2-3; 7 bases are a match to TRBD1. Germline V gene lookup returns CDR1 LNHNV and CDR2 YYDKDF (reference sequence). Trimming at V came to 3 bases and at J to 6 bases, leaving 6 bases not matched to a gene. The CDR3 runs 14 residues. CDR3 coding DNA: TGTGCCACCAGCAGGGGACAGTCCAGGGATACGCAGTATTTT. Protein: CATSRGQSRDTQYF.

The rearrangement uses TRBV6-6 and TRBJ1-2; D possibly corresponds to TRBD1 (6 bases). Trimming left V 6 bases short and J 4 bases short, with 12 bases between. The CDR3 covers 13 residues. Germline V gene data show CDR1 as MNHNY and CDR2 as SVGAGI (reference sequence). DNA of the CDR3: TGTGCCAGCAGCAAGGACAGTCTCTATGGCTACACCTTC. It specifies CASSKDSLYGYTF.

This chain connects TRBV5-4 to TRBJ1-2; possibly TRBD1 for D (6 bases). CDR1 SGHNT and CDR2 YYREEE come from the germline V gene (reference sequence). Trimming cost V 4 bases and J 2 bases, with 9 bases left between them. The CDR3 covers 13 residues. The CDR3 sequence: CASSEDRNYGYTF. The CDR3 DNA sequence: TGTGCCAGCAGCGAGGACAGAAACTATGGCTACACCTTC.

The CDR3 is CASKFFGGNTIYF. In nucleotides, the CDR3 is TGTGCCAGTAAATTCTTCGGGGGAAACACCATATATTTT. V and J are TRBV19 and TRBJ1-3; D is unresolved. The CDR3 is 13 amino acids. V shed 7 bases and J shed 4 bases, with 11 bases lying between them. Germline loops: CDR1 LNHDA, CDR2 SQIVND (reference sequence).

The chain links TRBV7-2 to TRBJ1-1; D perhaps matches TRBD1 (5 bases). This CDR3 spans 15 amino acids. Germline CDR1 is SGHTA and CDR2 is FQGNSA. With 1 base removed from V and 1 base from J, the gap between germline ends came to 10 bases. As DNA, the CDR3 is TGTGCCAGCAGCTTAGATGGGGCGTCGAACACTGAAGCTTTCTTT. This sequence encodes CASSLDGASNTEAFF. Filled out from reference TRBV7-2 and TRBJ1-1, the complete variable domain reads GAGVSQSPSNKVTEKGKDVELRCDPISGHTALYWYRQSLGQGLEFLIYFQGNSAPDKSGLPSDRFSAERTGGSVSTLTIQRTQQEDSAVYLCASSLDGASNTEAFFGQGTRLTVV.

The chain joins TRBV18 to TRBJ2-7; 8 nucleotides agree with TRBD1. The V gene end was trimmed by 3 bases and the J gene end by 6 bases; junction bases not matched to a gene: 4. The CDR3 sequence is 13 residues long. The V gene's germline CDR1 is KGHSH and CDR2 LQKENI. Here the CDR3 reads CASSPQGAGEQYF. CDR3 nucleotide sequence: TGTGCCAGCTCACCCCAGGGGGCAGGCGAGCAGTACTTC. Full variable domain (rest looked up from reference TRBV18 and TRBJ2-7): NAGVMQNPRHLVRRRGQEARLRCSPMKGHSHVYWYRQLPEEGLKFMVYLQKENIIDESGMPKERFSAEFPKEGPSILRIQQVVRGDSAAYFCASSPQGAGEQYFGPGTRLTVT.

This sequence joins TRBV11-2 and TRBJ1-2; 9 nucleotides match TRBD1. V dropped 5 bases and J dropped 3; count of bases not matched to a gene: 7. The CDR3 length is 15 residues. In germline, CDR1 is SGHAT, CDR2 FQNNGV. DNA of the CDR3: TGTGCCAGCAGCATTGAAGGGACAGGGTACTATGGCTACACCTTC. It encodes CASSIEGTGYYGYTF. The full variable domain, with the rest looked up from reference TRBV11-2 and TRBJ1-2, is EAGVAQSPRYKIIEKRQSVAFWCNPISGHATLYWYQQILGQGPKLLIQFQNNGVVDDSQLPKDRFSAERLKGVDSTLKIQPAKLEDSAVYLCASSIEGTGYYGYTFGSGTRLTVV.

CDR3 nucleotide sequence: TGTGCCTGGAGTGTACGAGGTCGGATTCCCAATCAGCCCCAGCATTTT. It is translated as CAWSVRGRIPNQPQHF. The chain carries TRBV30 and TRBJ1-5; no definite D call. The CDR3 has 16 residues. Trimming took 0 bases from V and 3 from J, leaving 15 bases between them. The germline V gene encodes CDR1 GTSNPN and CDR2 SVGIG (reference sequence).

The rearrangement uses TRBV4-3 and TRBJ2-2; no reliable D call. CDR3 size: 13 residues. Germline CDR1 and CDR2: LGHNA and YSLEER. V was cut by 7 bases and J by 2 bases, with 8 bases left in between. CDR3 sequence: CASTGTNTGELFF. As DNA, the CDR3 is TGCGCCAGCACAGGAACAAACACCGGGGAGCTGTTTTTT.

This clone was seen a single time. The V and J genes are TRBV19 and TRBJ2-7; D is possibly TRBD1 (6 bases). This CDR3 is built from 14 residues. V lost 7 bases, J lost 2 bases, and 15 bases lay in between. Germline CDR1 and CDR2: LNHDA and SQIVND (reference sequence). The CDR3 sequence is CASTVDSDTYEQYF. The CDR3 DNA reads TGTGCCAGTACCGTGGACAGCGACACCTACGAGCAGTACTTC.

The rearrangement uses TRBV6-5 and TRBJ1-2; no clear D. The CDR3 is made up of 14 amino acids. V lost 0 bases to trimming and J lost 7 bases, with 12 bases between them. Germline loops: CDR1 MNHEY, CDR2 SVGAGI. The CDR3 region has the DNA TGTGCCAGCAGTTACTCGAAAGGGAGAACTGGCTACACCTTC. It is translated as CASSYSKGRTGYTF.

V and J are TRBV7-9 and TRBJ1-3; weak D call: TRBD1 (5 bases). V lost 3 bases and J 2 bases, leaving 20 bases between the germline ends. This CDR3 contains 18 residues. Germline V lookup: CDR1 SEHNR, CDR2 FQNEAQ (reference sequence). CDR3 in DNA: TGTGCCAGCAGCTTGCAGGGAGGCCCCCTTGTCGCTGGAAACACCATATATTTT. Its protein product is CASSLQGGPLVAGNTIYF. Full variable domain (missing parts from reference TRBV7-9 and TRBJ1-3): DTGVSQNPRHKITKRGQNVTFRCDPISEHNRLYWYRQTLGQGPEFLTYFQNEAQLEKSRLLSDRFSAERPKGSFSTLEIQRTEQGDSAMYLCASSLQGGPLVAGNTIYFGEGSWLTVV.

The J gene is TRBJ1-1, the V gene TRBV19; 7 bases agree with TRBD1. CDR1 is LNHDA and CDR2 is SQIVND in the germline V gene (reference sequence). This CDR3 is built from 13 residues. Trimming took 7 bases from V and 10 from J; bases not matched to a gene: 12. This CDR3 reads CASKGQLASGAFF. The CDR3 nucleotides are TGTGCCAGTAAGGGACAGCTTGCCTCGGGAGCTTTCTTT.